This T cell receptor beta chain originates from a study of CD8 T cells in ankylosing spondylitis. Study conclusions and caveats: A motif in TCR beta, a set of eight or nine highly homologous variants, appeared characteristic of ankylosing spondylitis blood. Researchers reportedly found disease-linked clones significantly enriched in matched ankylosing spondylitis synovial fluid.

Library preparation for TCR beta used quantitative 5'-RACE with molecular barcodes. TCRdb processed the 5' RACE reads anew with MiXCR; each CDR3 protein has one entry. Of about 540,000 distinct CDR3 sequences listed, 10% to 15% are singletons. In its sample, this clonotype was seen a few times. The antigen is undetermined. The source material was blood, either unsorted or a sorted T cell fraction (not recorded which). The TCR originated in a male donor with ankylosing spondylitis.

DNA for the CDR3: TGCAGTGCTAGTATACCCCAGACAGGGGGTAGTTGGTCCTATAATTCACCCCTCCACTTT. As protein: CSASIPQTGGSWSYNSPLHF. This chain uses TRBV20-1 with TRBJ1-6; 9 bases fit TRBD1. Germline V gene lookup returns CDR1 DFQATT and CDR2 SNEGSKA (reference sequence). The CDR3 spans 20 residues. The V gene end was trimmed by 3 bases and the J gene end by 1 base; junction bases not matched to a gene: 16.